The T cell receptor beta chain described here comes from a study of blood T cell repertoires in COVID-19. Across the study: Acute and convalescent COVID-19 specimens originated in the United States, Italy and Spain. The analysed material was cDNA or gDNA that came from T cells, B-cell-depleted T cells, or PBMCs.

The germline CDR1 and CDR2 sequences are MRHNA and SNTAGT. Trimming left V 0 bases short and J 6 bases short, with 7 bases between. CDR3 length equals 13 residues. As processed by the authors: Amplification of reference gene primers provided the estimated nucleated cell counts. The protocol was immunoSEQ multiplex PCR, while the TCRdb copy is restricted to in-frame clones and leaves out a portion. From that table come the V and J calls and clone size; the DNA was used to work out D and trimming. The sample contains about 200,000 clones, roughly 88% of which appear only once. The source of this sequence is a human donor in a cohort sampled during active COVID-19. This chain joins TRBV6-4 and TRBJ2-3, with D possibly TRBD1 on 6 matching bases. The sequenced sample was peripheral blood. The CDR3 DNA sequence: TGTGCCAGCAGTGACTCAAGGGGGGATACGCAGTATTTT. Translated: CASSDSRGDTQYF.